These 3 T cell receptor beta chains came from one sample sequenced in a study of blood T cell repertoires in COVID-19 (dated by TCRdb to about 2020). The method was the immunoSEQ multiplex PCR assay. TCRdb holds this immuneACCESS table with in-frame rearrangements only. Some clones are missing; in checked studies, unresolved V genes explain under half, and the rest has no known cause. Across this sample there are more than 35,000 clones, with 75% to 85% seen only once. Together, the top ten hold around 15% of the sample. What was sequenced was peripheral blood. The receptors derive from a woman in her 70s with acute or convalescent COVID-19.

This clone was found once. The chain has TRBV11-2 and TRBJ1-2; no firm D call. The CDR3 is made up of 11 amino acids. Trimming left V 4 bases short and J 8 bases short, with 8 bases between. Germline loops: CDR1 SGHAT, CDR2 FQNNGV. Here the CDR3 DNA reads TGTGCCAGCAGCTCCAACAACGGCTACACCTTC. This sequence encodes CASSSNNGYTF. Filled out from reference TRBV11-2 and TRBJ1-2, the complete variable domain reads EAGVAQSPRYKIIEKRQSVAFWCNPISGHATLYWYQQILGQGPKLLIQFQNNGVVDDSQLPKDRFSAERLKGVDSTLKIQPAKLEDSAVYLCASSSNNGYTFGSGTRLTVV.

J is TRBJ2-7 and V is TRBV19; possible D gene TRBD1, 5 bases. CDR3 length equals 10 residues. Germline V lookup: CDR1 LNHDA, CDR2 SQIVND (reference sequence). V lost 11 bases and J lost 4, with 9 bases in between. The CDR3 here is CAVGHYEQYF. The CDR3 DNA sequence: TGTGCCGTAGGACATTACGAGCAGTACTTC.

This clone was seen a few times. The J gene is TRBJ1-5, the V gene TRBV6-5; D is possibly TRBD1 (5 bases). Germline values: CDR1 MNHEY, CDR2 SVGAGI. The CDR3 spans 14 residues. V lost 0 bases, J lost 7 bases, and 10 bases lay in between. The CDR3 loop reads CASSYSSGLQPQHF. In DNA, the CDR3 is TGTGCCAGCAGTTACTCTTCAGGGCTGCAGCCCCAGCATTTT.